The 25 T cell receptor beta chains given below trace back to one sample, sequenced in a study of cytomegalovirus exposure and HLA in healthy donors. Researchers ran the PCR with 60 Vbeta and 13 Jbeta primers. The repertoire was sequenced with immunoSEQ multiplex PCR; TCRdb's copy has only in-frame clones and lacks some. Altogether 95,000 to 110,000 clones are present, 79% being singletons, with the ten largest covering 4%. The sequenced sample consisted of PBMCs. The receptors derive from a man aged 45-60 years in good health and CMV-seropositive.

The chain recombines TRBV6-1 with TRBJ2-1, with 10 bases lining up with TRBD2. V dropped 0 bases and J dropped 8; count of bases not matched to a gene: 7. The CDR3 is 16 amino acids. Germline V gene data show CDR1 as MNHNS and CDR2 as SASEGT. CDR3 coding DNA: TGTGCCAGCAGTGAAGCGATCCTAGCGGGAGTCTATGAGCAGTTCTTC. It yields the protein CASSEAILAGVYEQFF.

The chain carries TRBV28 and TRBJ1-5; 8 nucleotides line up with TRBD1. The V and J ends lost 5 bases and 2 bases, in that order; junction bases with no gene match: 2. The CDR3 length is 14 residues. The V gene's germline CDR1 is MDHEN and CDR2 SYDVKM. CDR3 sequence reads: CASSPDRGNQPQHF. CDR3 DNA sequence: TGTGCCAGCAGTCCGGACAGGGGCAATCAGCCCCAGCATTTT.

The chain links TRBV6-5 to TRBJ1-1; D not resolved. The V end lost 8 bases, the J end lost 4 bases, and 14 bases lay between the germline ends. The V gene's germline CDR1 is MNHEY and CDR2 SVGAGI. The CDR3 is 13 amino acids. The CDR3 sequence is CASYMGGSTEAFF. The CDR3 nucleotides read TGTGCCAGCTACATGGGAGGGAGCACTGAAGCTTTCTTT.

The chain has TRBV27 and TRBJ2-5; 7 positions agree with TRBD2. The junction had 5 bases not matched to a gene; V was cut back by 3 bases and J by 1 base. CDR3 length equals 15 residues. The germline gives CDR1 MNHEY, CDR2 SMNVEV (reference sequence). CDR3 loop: CASSFRASGQETQYF. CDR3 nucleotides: TGTGCCAGCAGTTTTCGAGCTAGCGGCCAAGAGACCCAGTACTTC.

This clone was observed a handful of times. The CDR3 DNA follows: TGCGCCAGCAGCGAAGGGACTAGCGGGGTCGAGCAGTACTTC. This encodes CASSEGTSGVEQYF. V and J are TRBV5-1 and TRBJ2-7; 13 positions agree with TRBD2. CDR1 is SGHRS, CDR2 YFSETQ, per germline. V trimming: 4 bases; J trimming: 6 bases; junction bases outside the gene matches: 4. The CDR3 loop spans 14 amino acids.

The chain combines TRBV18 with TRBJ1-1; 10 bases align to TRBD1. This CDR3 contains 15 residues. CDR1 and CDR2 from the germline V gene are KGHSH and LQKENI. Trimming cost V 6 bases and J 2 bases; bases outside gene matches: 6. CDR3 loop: CASSERTGGNTEAFF. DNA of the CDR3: TGTGCCAGCTCTGAAAGGACAGGGGGAAACACTGAAGCTTTCTTT. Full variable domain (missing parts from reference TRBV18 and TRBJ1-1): NAGVMQNPRHLVRRRGQEARLRCSPMKGHSHVYWYRQLPEEGLKFMVYLQKENIIDESGMPKERFSAEFPKEGPSILRIQQVVRGDSAAYFCASSERTGGNTEAFFGQGTRLTVV.

The CDR3 reads CASSLRGGQGLAEHNEQFF. The CDR3 DNA reads TGTGCCAGCTCACTTCGGGGGGGCCAGGGACTAGCGGAACACAATGAGCAGTTCTTC. The V gene is TRBV18, the J gene TRBJ2-1, with 11 bases that match TRBD2. V shed 4 bases and J 5 bases; nucleotides not matched to a gene: 16. The CDR3 runs 19 residues. CDR1 KGHSH and CDR2 LQKENI come from the germline V gene. Full variable domain (rest looked up from reference TRBV18 and TRBJ2-1): NAGVMQNPRHLVRRRGQEARLRCSPMKGHSHVYWYRQLPEEGLKFMVYLQKENIIDESGMPKERFSAEFPKEGPSILRIQQVVRGDSAAYFCASSLRGGQGLAEHNEQFFGPGTRLTVL.

DNA of the CDR3: TGTGCCAGTTCTTGGGCAGGGGATAGCAATCAGCCCCAGCATTTT. The encoded protein is CASSWAGDSNQPQHF. The rearrangement links TRBV19 to TRBJ1-5, with D maybe TRBD1 (6 bases). Trimming took 8 bases from V and 0 from J, leaving 14 bases between them. CDR3 length: 15 amino acids. Germline CDR1 reads LNHDA; CDR2 reads SQIVND (reference sequence).

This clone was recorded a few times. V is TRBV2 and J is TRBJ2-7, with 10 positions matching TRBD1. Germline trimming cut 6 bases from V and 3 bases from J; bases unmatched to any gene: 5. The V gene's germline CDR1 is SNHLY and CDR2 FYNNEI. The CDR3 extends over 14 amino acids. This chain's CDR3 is CASRRTGGDYEQYF. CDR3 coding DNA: TGTGCCAGCAGGCGGACAGGGGGGGACTACGAGCAGTACTTC.

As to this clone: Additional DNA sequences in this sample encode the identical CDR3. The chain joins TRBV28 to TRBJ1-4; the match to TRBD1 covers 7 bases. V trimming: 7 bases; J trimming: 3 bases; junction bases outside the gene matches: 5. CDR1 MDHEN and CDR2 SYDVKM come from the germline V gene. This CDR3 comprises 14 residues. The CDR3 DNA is TGTGCCAGCACCGGGACAGCTGCTAATGAAAAACTGTTTTTT. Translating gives CASTGTAANEKLFF.

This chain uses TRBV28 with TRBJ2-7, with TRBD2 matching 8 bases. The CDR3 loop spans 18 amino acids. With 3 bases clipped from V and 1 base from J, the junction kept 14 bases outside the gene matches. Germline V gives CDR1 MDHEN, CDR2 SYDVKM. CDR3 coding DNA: TGTGCCAGCAGTTTTGCATTGGGGGTGGGACTAGGATCCTACGAGCAGTACTTC. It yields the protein CASSFALGVGLGSYEQYF. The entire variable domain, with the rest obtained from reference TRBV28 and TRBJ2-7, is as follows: DVKVTQSSRYLVKRTGEKVFLECVQDMDHENMFWYRQDPGLGLRLIYFSYDVKMKEKGDIPEGYSVSREKKERFSLILESASTNQTSMYLCASSFALGVGLGSYEQYFGPGTRLTVT.

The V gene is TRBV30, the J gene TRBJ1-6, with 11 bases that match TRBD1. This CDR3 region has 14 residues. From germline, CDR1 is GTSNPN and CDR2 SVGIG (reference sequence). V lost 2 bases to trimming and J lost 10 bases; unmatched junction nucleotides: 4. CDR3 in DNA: TGTGCCTGGAGTATCCGGGACAGGGGGTCACCCCTCCACTTT. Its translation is CAWSIRDRGSPLHF.

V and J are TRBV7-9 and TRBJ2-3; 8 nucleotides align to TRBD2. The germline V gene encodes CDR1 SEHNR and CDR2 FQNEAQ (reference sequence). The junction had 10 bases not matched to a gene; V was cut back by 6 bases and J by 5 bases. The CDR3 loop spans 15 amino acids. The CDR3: CASRRAGVGEDTQYF. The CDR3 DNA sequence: TGTGCCAGCAGACGAGCGGGAGTGGGAGAAGATACGCAGTATTTT.

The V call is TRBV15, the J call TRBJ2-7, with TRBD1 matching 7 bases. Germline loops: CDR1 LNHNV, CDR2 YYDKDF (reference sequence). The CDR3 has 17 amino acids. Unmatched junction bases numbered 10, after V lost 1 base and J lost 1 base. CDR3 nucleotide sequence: TGTGCCACCAGCAGAGGACAGGGTATATTGGGTTCCTACGAGCAGTACTTC. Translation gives CATSRGQGILGSYEQYF.

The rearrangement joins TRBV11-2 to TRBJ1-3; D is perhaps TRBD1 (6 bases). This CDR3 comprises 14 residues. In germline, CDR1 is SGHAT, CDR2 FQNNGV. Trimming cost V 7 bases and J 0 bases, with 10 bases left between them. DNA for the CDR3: TGTGCCAGCACGGGGACAAACTCTGGAAACACCATATATTTT. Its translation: CASTGTNSGNTIYF.

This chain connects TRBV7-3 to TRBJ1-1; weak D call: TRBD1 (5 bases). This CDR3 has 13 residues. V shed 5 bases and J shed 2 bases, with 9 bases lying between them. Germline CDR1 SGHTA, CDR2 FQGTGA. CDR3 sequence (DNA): TGTGCCAGCAGCCCCCAGGGAAACACTGAAGCTTTCTTT. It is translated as CASSPQGNTEAFF.

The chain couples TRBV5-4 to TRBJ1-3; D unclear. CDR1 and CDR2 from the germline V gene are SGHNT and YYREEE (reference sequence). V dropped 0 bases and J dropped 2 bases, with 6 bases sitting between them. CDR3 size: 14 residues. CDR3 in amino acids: CASSLATAGNTIYF. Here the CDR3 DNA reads TGTGCCAGCAGCTTGGCAACAGCTGGAAACACCATATATTTT. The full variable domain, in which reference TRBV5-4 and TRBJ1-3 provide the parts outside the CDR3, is ETGVTQSPTHLIKTRGQQVTLRCSSQSGHNTVSWYQQALGQGPQFIFQYYREEENGRGNFPPRFSGLQFPNYSSELNVNALELDDSALYLCASSLATAGNTIYFGEGSWLTVV.

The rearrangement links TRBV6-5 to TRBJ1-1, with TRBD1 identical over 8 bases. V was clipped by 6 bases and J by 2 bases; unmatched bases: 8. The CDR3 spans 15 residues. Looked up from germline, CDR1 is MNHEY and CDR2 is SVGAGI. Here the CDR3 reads CASRDLGQGNTEAFF. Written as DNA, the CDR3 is TGTGCCAGCAGAGACCTAGGACAGGGAAACACTGAAGCTTTCTTT.

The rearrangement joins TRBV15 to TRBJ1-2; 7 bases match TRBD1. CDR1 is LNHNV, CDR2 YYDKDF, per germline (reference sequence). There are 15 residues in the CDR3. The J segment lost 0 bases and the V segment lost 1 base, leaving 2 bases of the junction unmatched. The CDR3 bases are TGTGCCACCAGCAGAGGGGACAGCACTAACTATGGCTACACCTTC. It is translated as CATSRGDSTNYGYTF.

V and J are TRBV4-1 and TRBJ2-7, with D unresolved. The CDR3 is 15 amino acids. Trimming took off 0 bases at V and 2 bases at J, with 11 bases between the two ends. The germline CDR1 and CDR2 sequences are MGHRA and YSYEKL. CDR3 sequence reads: CASSQEIPSPYEQYF. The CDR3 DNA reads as TGCGCCAGCAGCCAAGAAATTCCAAGCCCCTACGAGCAGTACTTC.

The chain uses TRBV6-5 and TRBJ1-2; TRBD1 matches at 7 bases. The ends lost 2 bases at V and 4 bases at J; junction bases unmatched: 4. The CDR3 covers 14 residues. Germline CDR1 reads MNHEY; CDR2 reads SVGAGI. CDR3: CASSYGTELYGYTF. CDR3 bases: TGTGCCAGCAGTTACGGGACAGAGCTCTATGGCTACACCTTC.

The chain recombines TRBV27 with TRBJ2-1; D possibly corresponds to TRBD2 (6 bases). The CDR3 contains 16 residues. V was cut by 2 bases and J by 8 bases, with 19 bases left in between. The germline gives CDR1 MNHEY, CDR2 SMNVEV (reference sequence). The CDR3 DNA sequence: TGTGCCAGCAGTTTAGGGTGGGCAGGGACTTCCTATGAGCAGTTCTTC. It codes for CASSLGWAGTSYEQFF.

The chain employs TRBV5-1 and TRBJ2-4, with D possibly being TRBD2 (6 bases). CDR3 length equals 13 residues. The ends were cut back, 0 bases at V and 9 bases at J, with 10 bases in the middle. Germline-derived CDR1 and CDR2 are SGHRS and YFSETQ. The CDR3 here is CASSLGPEGIQYF. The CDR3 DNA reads TGCGCCAGCAGCTTGGGACCGGAGGGCATTCAGTACTTC.

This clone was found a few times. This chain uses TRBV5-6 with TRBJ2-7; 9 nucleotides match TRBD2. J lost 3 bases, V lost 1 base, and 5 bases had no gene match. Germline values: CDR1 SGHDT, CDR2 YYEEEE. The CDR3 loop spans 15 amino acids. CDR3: CASSLLASGIYEQYF. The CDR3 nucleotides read TGTGCCAGCAGCTTGCTGGCTAGCGGGATCTACGAGCAGTACTTC.

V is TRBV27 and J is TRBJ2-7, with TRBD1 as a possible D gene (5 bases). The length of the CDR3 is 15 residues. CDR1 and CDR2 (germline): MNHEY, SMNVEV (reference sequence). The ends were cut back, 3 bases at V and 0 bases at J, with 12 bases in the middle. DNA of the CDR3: TGTGCCAGCAGTTTCTGGGGCCAAAGCTCCTACGAGCAGTACTTC. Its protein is CASSFWGQSSYEQYF.